This TCR beta chain stems from a study of blood T cell repertoires in COVID-19. The CDR3 is 13 amino acids. The V end lost 2 bases, the J end lost 9 bases, and 9 bases lay between the germline ends. Germline CDR1 reads SGHRS; CDR2 reads YFSETQ. In the original processing: Counts of nucleated cells, estimated from reference gene primer amplification, were obtained. Clones were read by immunoSEQ multiplex PCR, and TCRdb kept only the in-frame ones, dropping some. V and J calls plus clone size are reproduced from that table; the DNA served to infer D and trimming. Of around 47,000 clones in the sample, around 85% were seen once.

Material for sequencing was peripheral blood. The chain has TRBV5-1 and TRBJ1-6; D gene unclear. This TCR derives from a woman aged 80 or older with COVID-19, enrolled during active disease. DNA for the CDR3: TGCGCCAGCAGCTTAATTAGCCTTTCACCCCTCCACTTT. It codes for CASSLISLSPLHF.